This TCR beta chain was found in a study of vaccination and CD4 T cells after COVID-19. On the study more broadly: Post-vaccine sample collection happened at a median of 72 days after dose two, ranging 14 to 241. Spike peptides, overlapping and drawn from SARS-CoV-2, HCoV-NL63, HCoV-OC43 and HCoV-229E, were used to stimulate cells.

This sample's treatment: approximately nine-day PBMC culture with coronavirus spike peptide pools or control peptides (ViraFEST assay). The ViraFEST method relied on peptide pools to expand antigen-specific T cells, followed by TCR sequencing. Cells were cultured for approximately ten days, and then CD4+ T cells were isolated by negative selection. Notes on this clonotype: The target antigen is unknown.

Cultured CD4+ T cell DNA underwent sequencing with the Oncomine TCR Beta short-read assay. TCRdb reprocessed the PCR reads via MiXCR and lists one record per CDR3 protein. The sample lists thousands of distinct CDR3 sequences; approximately 45% were seen once. The CDR3 runs 15 residues. The chain has TRBV21-1 and TRBJ2-2. TRBV21-1 is described as a pseudogene. Sequences were obtained from CD4+ T cells from blood, cultured in vitro. The TCR originated in a human donor who had recovered from COVID-19. CDR3 amino acids: CASSKDNFNTGELFF. CDR3 nucleotide sequence: TGTGCCAGCAGCAAAGATAACTTTAACACCGGGGAGCTGTTTTTT.